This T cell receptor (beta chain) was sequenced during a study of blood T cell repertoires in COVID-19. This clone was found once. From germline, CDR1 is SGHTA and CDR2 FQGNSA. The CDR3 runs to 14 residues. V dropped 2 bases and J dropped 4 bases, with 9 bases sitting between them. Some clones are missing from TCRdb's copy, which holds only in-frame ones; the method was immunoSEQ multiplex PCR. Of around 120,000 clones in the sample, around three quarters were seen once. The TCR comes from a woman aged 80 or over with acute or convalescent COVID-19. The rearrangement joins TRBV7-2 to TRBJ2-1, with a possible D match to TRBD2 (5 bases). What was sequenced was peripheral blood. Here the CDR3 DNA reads TGTGCCAGCAGCTTATGGACTGATTACAATGAGCAGTTCTTC. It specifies CASSLWTDYNEQFF.